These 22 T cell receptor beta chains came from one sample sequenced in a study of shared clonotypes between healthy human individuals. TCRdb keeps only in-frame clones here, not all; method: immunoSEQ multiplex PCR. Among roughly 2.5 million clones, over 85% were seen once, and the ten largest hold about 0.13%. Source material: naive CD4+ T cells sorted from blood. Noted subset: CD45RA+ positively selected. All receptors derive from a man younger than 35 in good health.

CDR3 sequence: CASSSLELGGREKLFF. CDR3 in DNA: TGTGCCAGCAGCTCCCTGGAGCTGGGGGGCAGAGAAAAACTGTTTTTT. V is TRBV5-6 and J is TRBJ1-4, with D tentatively TRBD1 (6 bases). The CDR3 covers 16 residues. The germline CDR1 and CDR2 sequences are SGHDT and YYEEEE. Deletions cut 3 bases from V and 8 bases from J, with 20 bases between.

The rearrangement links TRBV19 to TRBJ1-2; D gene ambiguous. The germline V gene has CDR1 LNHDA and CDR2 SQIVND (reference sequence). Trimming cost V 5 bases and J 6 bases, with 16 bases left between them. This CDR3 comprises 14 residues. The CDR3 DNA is TGTGCCAGTAGTCTACACTCAGTGGTACATGGCTACACCTTC. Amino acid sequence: CASSLHSVVHGYTF. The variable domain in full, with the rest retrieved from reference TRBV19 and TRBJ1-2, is DGGITQSPKYLFRKEGQNVTLSCEQNLNHDAMYWYRQDPGQGLRLIYYSQIVNDFQKGDIAEGYSVSREKKESFPLTVTSAQKNPTAFYLCASSLHSVVHGYTFGSGTRLTVV.

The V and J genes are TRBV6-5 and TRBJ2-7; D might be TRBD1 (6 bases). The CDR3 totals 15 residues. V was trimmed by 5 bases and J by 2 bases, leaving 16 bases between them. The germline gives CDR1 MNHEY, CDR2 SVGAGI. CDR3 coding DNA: TGTGCCAGCAGTGTATACCGGGACACCACCTACGAGCAGTACTTC. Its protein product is CASSVYRDTTYEQYF.

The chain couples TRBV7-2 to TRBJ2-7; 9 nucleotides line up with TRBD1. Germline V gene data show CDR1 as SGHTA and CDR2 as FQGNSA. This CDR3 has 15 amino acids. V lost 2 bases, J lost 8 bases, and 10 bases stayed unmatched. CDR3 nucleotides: TGTGCCAGCAGCTTAATCCTCCCAGGACAGGGGAAGCAGTACTTC. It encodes CASSLILPGQGKQYF.

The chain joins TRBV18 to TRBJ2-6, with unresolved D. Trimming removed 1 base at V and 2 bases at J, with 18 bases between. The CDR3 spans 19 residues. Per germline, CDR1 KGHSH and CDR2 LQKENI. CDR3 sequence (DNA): TGTGCCAGCTCACCACTGGCACAAAACCTCCAGCCTGGGGCCAACGTCCTGACTTTC. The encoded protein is CASSPLAQNLQPGANVLTF.

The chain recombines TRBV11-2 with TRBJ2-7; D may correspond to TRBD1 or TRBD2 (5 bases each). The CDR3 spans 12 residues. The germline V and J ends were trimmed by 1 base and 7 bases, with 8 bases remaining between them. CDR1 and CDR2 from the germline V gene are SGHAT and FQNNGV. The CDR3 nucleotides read TGTGCCAGCAGCTTAGGGGGGTTGGAGCAGTACTTC. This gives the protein CASSLGGLEQYF.

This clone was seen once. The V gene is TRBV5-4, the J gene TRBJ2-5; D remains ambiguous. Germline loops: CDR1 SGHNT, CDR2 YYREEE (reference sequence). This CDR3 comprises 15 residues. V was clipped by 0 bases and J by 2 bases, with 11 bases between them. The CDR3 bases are TGTGCCAGCAGCTTGGGGCCTAGGATACAAGAGACCCAGTACTTC. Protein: CASSLGPRIQETQYF.

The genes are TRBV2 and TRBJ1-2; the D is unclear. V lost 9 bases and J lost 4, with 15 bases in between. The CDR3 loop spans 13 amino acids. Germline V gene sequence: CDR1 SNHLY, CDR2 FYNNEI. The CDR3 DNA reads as TGTGCCAGTACAATGGACGGGTCCTATGGCTACACCTTC. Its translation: CASTMDGSYGYTF.

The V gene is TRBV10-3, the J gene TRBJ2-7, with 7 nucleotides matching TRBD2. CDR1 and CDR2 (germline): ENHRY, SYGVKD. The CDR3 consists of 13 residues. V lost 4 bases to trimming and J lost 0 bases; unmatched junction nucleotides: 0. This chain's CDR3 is CAISASGSYEQYF. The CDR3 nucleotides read TGTGCCATCAGTGCTAGCGGCTCCTACGAGCAGTACTTC.

The CDR3 loop is CASSLGRGTGDEQYF. The DNA of the CDR3 is TGTGCCAGCAGCTTAGGCAGAGGGACAGGGGACGAGCAGTACTTC. The chain employs TRBV7-9 and TRBJ2-7; 10 bases align to TRBD1. The J segment lost 5 bases and the V segment lost 1 base, leaving 5 bases of the junction unmatched. The CDR3 is 15 residues long. Germline CDR1 reads SEHNR; CDR2 reads FQNEAQ (reference sequence).

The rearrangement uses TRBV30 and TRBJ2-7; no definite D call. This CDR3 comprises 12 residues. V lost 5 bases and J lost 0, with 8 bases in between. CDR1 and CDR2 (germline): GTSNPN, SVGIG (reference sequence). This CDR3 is CAWGVNSYEQYF. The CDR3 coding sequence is TGTGCCTGGGGGGTCAACTCCTACGAGCAGTACTTC.

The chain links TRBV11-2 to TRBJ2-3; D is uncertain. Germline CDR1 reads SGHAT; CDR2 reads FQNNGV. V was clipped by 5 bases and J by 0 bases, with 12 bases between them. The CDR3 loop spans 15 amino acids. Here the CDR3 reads CASSMDGSSTDTQYF. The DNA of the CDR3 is TGTGCCAGCAGCATGGACGGTTCTAGCACAGATACGCAGTATTTT.

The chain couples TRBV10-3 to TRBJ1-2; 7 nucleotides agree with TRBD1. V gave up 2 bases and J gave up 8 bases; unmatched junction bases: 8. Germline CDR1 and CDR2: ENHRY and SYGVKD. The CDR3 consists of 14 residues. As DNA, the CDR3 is TGTGCCATCAGTGAGAGGACAGGACCTCTCGGCTACACCTTC. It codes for CAISERTGPLGYTF.

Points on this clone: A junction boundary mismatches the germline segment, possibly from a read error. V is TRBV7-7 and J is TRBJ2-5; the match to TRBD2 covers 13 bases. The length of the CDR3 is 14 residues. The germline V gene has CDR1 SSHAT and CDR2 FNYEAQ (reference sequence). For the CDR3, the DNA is TGTGCTAGCAGCTTGGGACTAGCGGGGGAGACCCAGTACTTC. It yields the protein CASSLGLAGETQYF. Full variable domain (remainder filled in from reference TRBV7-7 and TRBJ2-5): GAGVSQSPRYKVTKRGQDVTLRCDPISSHATLYWYQQALGQGPEFLTYFNYEAQPDKSGLPSDRFSAERPEGSISTLTIQRTEQRDSAMYRCASSLGLAGETQYFGPGTRLLVL.

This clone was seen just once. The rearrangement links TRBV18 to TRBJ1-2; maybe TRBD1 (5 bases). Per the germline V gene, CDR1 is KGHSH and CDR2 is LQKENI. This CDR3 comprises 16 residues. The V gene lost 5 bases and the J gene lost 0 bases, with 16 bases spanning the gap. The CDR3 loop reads CASSKNRDGANYGYTF. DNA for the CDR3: TGTGCCAGCTCAAAGAACCGGGACGGAGCTAACTATGGCTACACCTTC. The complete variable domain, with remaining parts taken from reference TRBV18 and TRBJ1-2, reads NAGVMQNPRHLVRRRGQEARLRCSPMKGHSHVYWYRQLPEEGLKFMVYLQKENIIDESGMPKERFSAEFPKEGPSILRIQQVVRGDSAAYFCASSKNRDGANYGYTFGSGTRLTVV.

CDR3 nucleotide sequence: TGTGCCAGCAGCAATGGCGTCGCCTACAATGAGCAGTTCTTC. This translates into CASSNGVAYNEQFF. The chain recombines TRBV7-2 with TRBJ2-1; D is undetermined. CDR1 is SGHTA, CDR2 FQGNSA, per germline. V lost 5 bases and J lost 2, with 10 bases in between. CDR3 length: 14 residues.

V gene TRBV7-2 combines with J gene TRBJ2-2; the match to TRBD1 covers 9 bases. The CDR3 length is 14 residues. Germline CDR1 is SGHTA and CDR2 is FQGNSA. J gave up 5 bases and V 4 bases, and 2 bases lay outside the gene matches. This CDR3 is CASSSTGGTGELFF. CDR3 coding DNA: TGTGCCAGCAGCTCGACAGGGGGAACCGGGGAGCTGTTTTTT. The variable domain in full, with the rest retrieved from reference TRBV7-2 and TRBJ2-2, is GAGVSQSPSNKVTEKGKDVELRCDPISGHTALYWYRQSLGQGLEFLIYFQGNSAPDKSGLPSDRFSAERTGGSVSTLTIQRTQQEDSAVYLCASSSTGGTGELFFGEGSRLTVL.

The CDR3 coding sequence is TGTGCCAGCAGCCGGGGACAGAGAAATGAAAAACTGTTTTTT. Encoded protein: CASSRGQRNEKLFF. This rearrangement joins TRBV7-9 to TRBJ1-4; 7 nucleotides match TRBD1. CDR1 and CDR2 (germline): SEHNR, FQNEAQ (reference sequence). The ends lost 5 bases at V and 5 bases at J; junction bases unmatched: 5. CDR3 length equals 14 residues.

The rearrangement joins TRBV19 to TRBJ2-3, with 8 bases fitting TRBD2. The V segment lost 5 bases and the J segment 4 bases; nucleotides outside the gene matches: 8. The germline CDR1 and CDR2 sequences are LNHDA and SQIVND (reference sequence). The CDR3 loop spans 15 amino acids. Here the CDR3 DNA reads TGTGCCAGTAGTCCCGGCGGGGGGATAGCAGATACGCAGTATTTT. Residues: CASSPGGGIADTQYF.

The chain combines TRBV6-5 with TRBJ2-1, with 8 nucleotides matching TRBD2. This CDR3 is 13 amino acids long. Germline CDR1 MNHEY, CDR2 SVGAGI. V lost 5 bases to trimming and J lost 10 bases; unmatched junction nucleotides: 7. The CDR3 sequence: CASSRTSPGEQFF. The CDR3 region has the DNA TGTGCCAGCAGTAGGACTAGCCCCGGGGAGCAGTTCTTC.

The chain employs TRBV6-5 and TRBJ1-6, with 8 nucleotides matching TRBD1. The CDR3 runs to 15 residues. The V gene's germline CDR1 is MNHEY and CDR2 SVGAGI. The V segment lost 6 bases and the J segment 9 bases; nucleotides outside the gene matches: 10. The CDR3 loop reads CASRSDRGAGSPLHF. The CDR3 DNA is TGTGCCAGCAGATCCGACAGGGGAGCGGGTTCACCCCTCCACTTT.

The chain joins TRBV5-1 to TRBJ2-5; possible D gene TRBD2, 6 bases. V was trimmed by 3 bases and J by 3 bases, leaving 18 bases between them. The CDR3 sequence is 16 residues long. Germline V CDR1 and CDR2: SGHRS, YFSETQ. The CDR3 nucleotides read TGCGCCAGCAGCTCCCAGGGTGGGGAGCGGGAAGAGACCCAGTACTTC. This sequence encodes CASSSQGGEREETQYF.